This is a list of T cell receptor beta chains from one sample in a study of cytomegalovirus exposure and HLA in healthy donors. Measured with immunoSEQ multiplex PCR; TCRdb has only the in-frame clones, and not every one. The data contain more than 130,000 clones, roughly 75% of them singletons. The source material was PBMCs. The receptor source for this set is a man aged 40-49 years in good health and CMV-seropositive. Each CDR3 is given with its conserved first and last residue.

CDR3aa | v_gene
CSVVPGSSYEQYF | TRBV29-1
CASSLRGLGLNTGELFF | TRBV7-9
CAWSLAGGPGLKDTQYF | TRBV30
CASSQEPGASGNTDTQYF | TRBV4-2
CASSDYLQGTEAFF | TRBV2
CASMPGAFGGYTF | TRBV10-2
CASSSRPRGYEQYF | TRBV19
CASSLAGAVQPQHF | TRBV5-1
CASSRRSGTGSYEQYF | TRBV27
CSVRNGISNTGELFF | TRBV29-1
CASSLYQGQSRGNF | TRBV28
CASSYSGRGANVLTF | TRBV6-6
CASSSTSGRHEQFF | TRBV28
CASSADRGRYGYTF | TRBV25-1
CASSQDLQGAHGYTF | TRBV4-3
CASSPTAKLAGRAGELFF | TRBV4-2
CASRKTGSQQFF | TRBV5-4
CASTSLGRGNGYTF | TRBV27
CASGADRTTNEKLFF | TRBV2
CASSPLAGQVGREQYF | TRBV18
CASSSSVGWGYNEQFF | TRBV6-5
CASSIVGQESYEQYF | TRBV19
CASSLQGLGTEAFF | TRBV5-1
CASSVNPDRNTEAFF | TRBV9
CASSYSLGQGLSGELFF | TRBV6-7
CASSFAGAGETQYF | TRBV28
CASSLANPEQYF | TRBV7-8
CASRRDRGLTEAFF | TRBV6-4
CASSLTGTYEQYF | TRBV5-1
CASRTGTSGNYNEQFF | TRBV7-8
CASSYSGGGGRRQYF | TRBV6-5
CASSPPSQQETQYF | TRBV18
CSVTTGGGTEAFF | TRBV29-1
CASSYSSRRGEKLFF | TRBV6-5
CASSQAWSTGTGVFYEQYF | TRBV4-2
CASSSRLAGGSLSEQYF | TRBV7-2
CASSPRDTSNTEAFF | TRBV7-9